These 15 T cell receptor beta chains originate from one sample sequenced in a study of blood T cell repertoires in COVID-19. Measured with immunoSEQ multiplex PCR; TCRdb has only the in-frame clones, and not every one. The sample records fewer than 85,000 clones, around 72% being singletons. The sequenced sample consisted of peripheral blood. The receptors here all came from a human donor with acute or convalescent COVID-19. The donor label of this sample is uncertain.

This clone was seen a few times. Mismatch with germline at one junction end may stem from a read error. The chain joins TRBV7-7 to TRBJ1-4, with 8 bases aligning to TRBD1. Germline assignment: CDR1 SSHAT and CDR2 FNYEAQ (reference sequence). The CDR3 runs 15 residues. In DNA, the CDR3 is TGTGCTAGCAGCCTCACAGGGGGAAGGCGTGAAAAACTGTTTTTT. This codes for CASSLTGGRREKLFF.

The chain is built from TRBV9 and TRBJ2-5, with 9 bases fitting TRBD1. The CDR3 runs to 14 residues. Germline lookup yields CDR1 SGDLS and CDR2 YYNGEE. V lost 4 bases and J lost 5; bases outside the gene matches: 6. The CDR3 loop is CASSSTGGGETQYF. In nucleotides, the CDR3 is TGTGCCAGCAGCTCCACAGGGGGCGGGGAGACCCAGTACTTC. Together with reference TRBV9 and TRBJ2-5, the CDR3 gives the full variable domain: DSGVTQTPKHLITATGQRVTLRCSPRSGDLSVYWYQQSLDQGLQFLIQYYNGEERAKGNILERFSAQQFPDLHSELNLSSLELGDSALYFCASSSTGGGETQYFGPGTRLLVL.

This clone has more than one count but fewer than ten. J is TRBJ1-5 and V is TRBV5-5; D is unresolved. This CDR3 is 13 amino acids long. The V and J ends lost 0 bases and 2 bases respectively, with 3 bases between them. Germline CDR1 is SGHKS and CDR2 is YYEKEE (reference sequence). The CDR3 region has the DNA TGTGCCAGCAGCTTGGAGCGCAATCAGCCCCAGCATTTT. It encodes CASSLERNQPQHF.

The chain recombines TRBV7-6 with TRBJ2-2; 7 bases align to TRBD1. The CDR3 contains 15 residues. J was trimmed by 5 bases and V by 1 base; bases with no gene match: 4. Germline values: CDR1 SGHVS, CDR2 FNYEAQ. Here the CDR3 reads CASSLGQGVTGELFF. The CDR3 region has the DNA TGTGCCAGCAGCTTAGGGCAGGGGGTAACCGGGGAGCTGTTTTTT.

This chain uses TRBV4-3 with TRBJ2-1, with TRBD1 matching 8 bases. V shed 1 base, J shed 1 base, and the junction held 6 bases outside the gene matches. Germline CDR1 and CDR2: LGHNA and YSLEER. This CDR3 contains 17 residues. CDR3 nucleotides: TGCGCCAGCAGCCAAGGGTCAGGGGGCCGGTCCTACAATGAGCAGTTCTTC. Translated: CASSQGSGGRSYNEQFF.

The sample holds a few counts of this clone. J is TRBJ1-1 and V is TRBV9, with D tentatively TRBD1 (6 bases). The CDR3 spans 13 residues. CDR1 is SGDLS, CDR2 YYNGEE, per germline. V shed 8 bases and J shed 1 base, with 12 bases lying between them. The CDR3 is CASGNRENTEAFF. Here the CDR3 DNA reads TGTGCCAGTGGTAACAGGGAGAACACTGAAGCTTTCTTT. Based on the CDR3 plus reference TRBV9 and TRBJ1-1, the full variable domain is DSGVTQTPKHLITATGQRVTLRCSPRSGDLSVYWYQQSLDQGLQFLIQYYNGEERAKGNILERFSAQQFPDLHSELNLSSLELGDSALYFCASGNRENTEAFFGQGTRLTVV.

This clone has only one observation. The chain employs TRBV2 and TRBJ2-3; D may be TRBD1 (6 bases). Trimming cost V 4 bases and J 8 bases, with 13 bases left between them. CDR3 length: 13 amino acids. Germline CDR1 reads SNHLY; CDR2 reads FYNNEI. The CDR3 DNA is TGTGCCAGCAGTGGGGGCAAAGGGGGTACGCAGTATTTT. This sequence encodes CASSGGKGGTQYF.

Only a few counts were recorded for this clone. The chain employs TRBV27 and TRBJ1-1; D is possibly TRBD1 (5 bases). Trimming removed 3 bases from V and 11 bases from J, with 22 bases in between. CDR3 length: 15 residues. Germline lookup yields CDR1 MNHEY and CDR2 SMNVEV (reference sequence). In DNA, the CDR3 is TGTGCCAGCAGTTTCTTATCCAGGGAAGCGGGACGGGCTTTCTTT. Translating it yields CASSFLSREAGRAFF.

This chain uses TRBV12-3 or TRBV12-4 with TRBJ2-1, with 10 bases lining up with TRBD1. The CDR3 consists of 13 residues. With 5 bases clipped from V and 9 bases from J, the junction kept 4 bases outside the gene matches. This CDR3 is CASSPGQGIEQFF. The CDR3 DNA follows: TGTGCCAGCAGTCCGGGACAGGGGATTGAGCAGTTCTTC.

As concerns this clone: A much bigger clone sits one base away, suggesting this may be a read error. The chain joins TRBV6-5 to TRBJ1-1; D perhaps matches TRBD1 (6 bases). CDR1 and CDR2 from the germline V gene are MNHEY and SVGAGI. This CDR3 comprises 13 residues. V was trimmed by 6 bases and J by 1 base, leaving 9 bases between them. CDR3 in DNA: TGTGCCAGCAGGGCGACAGGGAACACTGAAGCTTTCTTT. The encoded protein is CASRATGNTEAFF.

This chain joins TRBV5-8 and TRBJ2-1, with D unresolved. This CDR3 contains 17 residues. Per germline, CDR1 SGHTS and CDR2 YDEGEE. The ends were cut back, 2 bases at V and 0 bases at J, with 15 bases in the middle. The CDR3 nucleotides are TGTGCCAGCAGCTTAGGCAGGTTAAAGAGCTCCTACAATGAGCAGTTCTTC. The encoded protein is CASSLGRLKSSYNEQFF.

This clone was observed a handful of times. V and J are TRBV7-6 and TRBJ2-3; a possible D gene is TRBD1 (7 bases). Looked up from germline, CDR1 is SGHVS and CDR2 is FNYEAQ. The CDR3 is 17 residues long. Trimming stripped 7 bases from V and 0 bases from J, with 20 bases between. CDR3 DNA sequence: TGTGCCAGCACCACGACCCGGGGGACAGCTAGCACAGATACGCAGTATTTT. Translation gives CASTTTRGTASTDTQYF. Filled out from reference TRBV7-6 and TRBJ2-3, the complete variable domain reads GAGVSQSPRYKVTKRGQDVALRCDPISGHVSLYWYRQALGQGPEFLTYFNYEAQQDKSGLPNDRFSAERPEGSISTLTIQRTEQRDSAMYRCASTTTRGTASTDTQYFGPGTRLTVL.

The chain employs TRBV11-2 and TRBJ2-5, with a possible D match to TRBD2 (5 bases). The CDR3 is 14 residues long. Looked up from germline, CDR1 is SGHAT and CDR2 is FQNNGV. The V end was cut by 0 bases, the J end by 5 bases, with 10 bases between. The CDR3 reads CASSLDRGRETQYF. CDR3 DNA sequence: TGTGCCAGCAGCTTAGATCGAGGGCGGGAGACCCAGTACTTC.

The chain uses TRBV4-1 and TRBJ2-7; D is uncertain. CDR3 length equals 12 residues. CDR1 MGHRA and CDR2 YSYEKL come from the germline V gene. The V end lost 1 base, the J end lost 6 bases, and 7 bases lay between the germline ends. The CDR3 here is CASSQVIGEQYF. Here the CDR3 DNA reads TGCGCCAGCAGCCAAGTGATCGGCGAGCAGTACTTC.

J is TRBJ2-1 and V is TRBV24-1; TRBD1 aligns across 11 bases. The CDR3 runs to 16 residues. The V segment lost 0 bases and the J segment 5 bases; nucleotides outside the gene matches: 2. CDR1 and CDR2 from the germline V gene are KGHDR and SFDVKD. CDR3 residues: CATSDLGQGADNEQFF. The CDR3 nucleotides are TGTGCCACCAGTGATTTGGGACAGGGGGCGGACAATGAGCAGTTCTTC.